This T cell receptor (beta chain) was captured in a study of blood T cells in healthy people across ages. Whole-study findings and limits: Changes seen in expanded clonotypes were possibly confounded by donor CMV status left unknown.

Researchers isolated at least 6.5 million PBMCs per sample. About this clonotype: What it binds is not known.

Germline V CDR1 and CDR2: SGHAT, FQNNGV. CDR3 length: 15 residues. Trimming removed 6 bases at V and 5 bases at J, with 19 bases between. Using a J-beta primer mix together with a sample-barcoded 5' primer, a second PCR was run for about 6 to 12 cycles. Each CDR3 protein is one row after TCRdb ran MiXCR on the 5' RACE reads. The table includes roughly 1.6 million distinct CDR3 sequences, roughly 30% detected once. The sequenced sample was blood. This TCR was sampled from a woman between 25 and 40 years old in good health. The rearrangement joins TRBV11-2 to TRBJ2-5; D is unresolved. CDR3 DNA: TGTGCCAGCAGTTCTGTCAAAGGGTCGAGGGAGACCCAGTACTTC. It yields the protein CASSSVKGSRETQYF.